The sequence of this T cell receptor beta chain was determined in a study of T cells in localized non-small cell lung cancer. As to this clone: Antigen: not known.

The method was immunoSEQ multiplex PCR; TCRdb's version includes in-frame clones alone and lacks a portion of them. The repertoire holds about 78,000 clones, with approximately 84% as singletons. Germline CDR1 MGHDK, CDR2 SYGVNS. V lost 2 bases and J lost 5, with 9 bases in between. The CDR3 is 13 amino acids. Study-wide findings and caveats: Heterogeneity stays possible, as sequencing covered only one tumor region.

The sequence was collected from a man aged 35-69 years with stage I lung adenocarcinoma. The material sequenced was peripheral blood, taken before any cancer treatment. V and J are TRBV25-1 and TRBJ1-2; a possible D gene is TRBD1 (5 bases). The CDR3 is CASSEMGTYGYTF. The CDR3 nucleotides are TGTGCCAGCAGTGAAATGGGGACGTATGGCTACACCTTC.